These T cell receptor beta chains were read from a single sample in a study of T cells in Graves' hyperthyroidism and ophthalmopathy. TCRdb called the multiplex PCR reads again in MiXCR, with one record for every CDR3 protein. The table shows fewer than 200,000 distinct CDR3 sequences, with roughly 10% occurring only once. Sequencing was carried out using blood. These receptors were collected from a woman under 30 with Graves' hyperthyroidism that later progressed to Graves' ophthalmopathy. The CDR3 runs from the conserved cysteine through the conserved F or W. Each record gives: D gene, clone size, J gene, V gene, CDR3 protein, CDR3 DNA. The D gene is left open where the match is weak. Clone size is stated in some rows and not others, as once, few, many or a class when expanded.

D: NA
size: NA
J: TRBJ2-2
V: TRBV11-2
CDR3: CASSSPRVAGELFF
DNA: TGTGCCAGCAGCTCCCCTAGAGTCGCCGGGGAGCTGTTTTTT

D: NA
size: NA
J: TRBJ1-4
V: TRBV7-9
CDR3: CASRSHLGAHNEKLFF
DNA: TGTGCCAGCAGATCTCACCTAGGTGCCCATAATGAAAAACTGTTTTTT

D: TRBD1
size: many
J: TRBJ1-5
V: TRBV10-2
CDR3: CASSSLGQNQPQHF
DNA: TGCGCCAGCAGCTCTCTGGGACAGAATCAGCCCCAGCATTTT

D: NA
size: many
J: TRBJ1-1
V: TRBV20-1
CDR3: CSARRRFNPEAFF
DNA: TGCAGTGCTAGACGACGGTTTAACCCTGAAGCTTTCTTT

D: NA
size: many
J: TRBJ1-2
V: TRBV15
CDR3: CATSQRLPGYGYTF
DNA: TGTGCCACCAGCCAAAGGCTCCCGGGTTATGGCTACACCTTC

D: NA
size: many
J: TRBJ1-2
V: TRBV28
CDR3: CASSPGHYGYTF
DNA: TGTGCCAGCAGCCCCGGTCACTATGGCTACACCTTC

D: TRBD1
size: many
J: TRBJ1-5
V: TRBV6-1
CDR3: CASSSGTGIVVQPQHF
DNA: TGTGCCAGCAGTTCCGGGACAGGGATCGTAGTACAGCCCCAGCATTTT

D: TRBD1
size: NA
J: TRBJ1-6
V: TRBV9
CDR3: CASSVGGDRANSPLHF
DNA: TGTGCCAGCAGCGTAGGAGGGGACAGGGCAAATTCACCCCTCCACTTT

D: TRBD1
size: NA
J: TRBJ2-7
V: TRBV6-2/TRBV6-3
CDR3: CASTRPGQGKTFYEQYF
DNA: TGTGCCAGCACCCGCCCGGGACAGGGGAAGACTTTCTACGAGCAGTACTTC

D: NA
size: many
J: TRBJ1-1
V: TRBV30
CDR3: CAWVIVGGEAFF
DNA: TGTGCCTGGGTAATAGTGGGTGGTGAAGCTTTCTTT

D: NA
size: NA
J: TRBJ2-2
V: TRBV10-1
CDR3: CASSERTVGELFF
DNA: TGCGCCAGCAGTGAGAGGACCGTCGGGGAGCTGTTTTTT

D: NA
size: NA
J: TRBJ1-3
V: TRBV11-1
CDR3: CASSSQAYSGNTIYF
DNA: TGTGCCAGCAGCTCCCAGGCCTACTCTGGAAACACCATATATTTT

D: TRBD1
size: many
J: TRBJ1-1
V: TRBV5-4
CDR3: CASSSTGEAYEAFF
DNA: TGTGCCAGCAGCTCCACAGGGGAGGCTTATGAAGCTTTCTTT

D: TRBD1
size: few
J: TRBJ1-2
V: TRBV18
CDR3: CASSPLRQGGDYGYTF
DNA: TGTGCCAGCTCACCACTACGACAGGGAGGGGACTATGGCTACACCTTC

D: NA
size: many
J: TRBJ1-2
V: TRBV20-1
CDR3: CSARWRGESYGYTF
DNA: TGCAGTGCTAGATGGCGGGGGGAGAGCTATGGCTACACCTTC

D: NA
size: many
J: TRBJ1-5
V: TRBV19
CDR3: CASSELGTGHSNQPQHF
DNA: TGTGCCAGTAGCGAATTGGGAACAGGGCATAGCAATCAGCCCCAGCATTTT

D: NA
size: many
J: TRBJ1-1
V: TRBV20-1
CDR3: CSARDKMNTEAFF
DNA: TGCAGTGCTAGAGATAAGATGAACACTGAAGCTTTCTTT

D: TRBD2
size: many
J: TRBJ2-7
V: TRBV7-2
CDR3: CASSLTSGGPYEQYF
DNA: TGTGCCAGCAGCTTGACTAGCGGGGGTCCCTACGAGCAGTACTTC

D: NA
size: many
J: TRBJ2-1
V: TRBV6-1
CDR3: CASSEWVGGDEQFF
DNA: TGTGCCAGCAGTGAATGGGTTGGGGGCGATGAGCAGTTCTTC

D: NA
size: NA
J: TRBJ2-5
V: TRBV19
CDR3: CARRETQYF
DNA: TGTGCCCGCAGGGAGACCCAGTACTTC